The present T cell receptor (beta chain) was sequenced within a study of blood T cell repertoires in COVID-19. Profiling relied on immunoSEQ multiplex PCR, and the TCRdb table lists in-frame clones only, not all of them. The table has about 120,000 clones, about nine tenths seen once. CDR3 length equals 14 residues. Germline loops: CDR1 LNHDA, CDR2 SQIVND (reference sequence). V shed 4 bases, J shed 2 bases, and the junction held 4 bases outside the gene matches. This TCR came from a human donor with active COVID-19. The donor label of this sample is uncertain. Material: peripheral blood. The V call is TRBV19, the J call TRBJ2-7, with 8 bases that match TRBD1. The CDR3 region has the DNA TGTGCCAGTAGTACCGGGACAGGTGCCTACGAGCAGTACTTC. Protein sequence: CASSTGTGAYEQYF.